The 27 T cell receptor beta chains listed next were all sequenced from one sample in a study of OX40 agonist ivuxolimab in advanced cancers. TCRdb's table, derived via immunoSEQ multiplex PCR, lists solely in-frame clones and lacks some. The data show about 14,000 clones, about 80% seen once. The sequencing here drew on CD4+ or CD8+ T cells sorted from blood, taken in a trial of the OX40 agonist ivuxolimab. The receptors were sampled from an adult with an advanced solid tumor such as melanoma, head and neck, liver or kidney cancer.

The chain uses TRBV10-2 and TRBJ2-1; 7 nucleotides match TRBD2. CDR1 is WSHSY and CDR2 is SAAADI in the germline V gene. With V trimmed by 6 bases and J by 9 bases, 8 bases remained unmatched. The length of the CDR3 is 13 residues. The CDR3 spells CASREGDYGEQFF. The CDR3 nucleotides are TGCGCCAGCAGAGAAGGGGACTATGGTGAGCAGTTCTTC.

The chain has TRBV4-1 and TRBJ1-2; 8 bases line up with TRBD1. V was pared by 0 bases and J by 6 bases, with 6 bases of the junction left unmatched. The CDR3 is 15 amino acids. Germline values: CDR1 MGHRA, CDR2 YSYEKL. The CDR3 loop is CASSQDRTGMNGYTF. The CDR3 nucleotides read TGCGCCAGCAGCCAAGATCGGACAGGGATGAATGGCTACACCTTC.

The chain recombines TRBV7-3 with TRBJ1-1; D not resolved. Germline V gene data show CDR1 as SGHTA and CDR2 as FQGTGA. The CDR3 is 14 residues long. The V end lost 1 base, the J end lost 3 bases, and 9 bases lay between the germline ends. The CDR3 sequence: CASSLNGRDTEAFF. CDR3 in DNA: TGTGCCAGCAGCTTAAACGGACGGGACACTGAAGCTTTCTTT.

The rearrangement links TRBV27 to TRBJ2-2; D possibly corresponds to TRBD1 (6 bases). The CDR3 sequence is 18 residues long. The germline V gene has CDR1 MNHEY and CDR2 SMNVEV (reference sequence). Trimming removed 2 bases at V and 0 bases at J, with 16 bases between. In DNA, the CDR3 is TGTGCCAGCAGTTTACTTTATTTGACAGGATCGAACACCGGGGAGCTGTTTTTT. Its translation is CASSLLYLTGSNTGELFF.

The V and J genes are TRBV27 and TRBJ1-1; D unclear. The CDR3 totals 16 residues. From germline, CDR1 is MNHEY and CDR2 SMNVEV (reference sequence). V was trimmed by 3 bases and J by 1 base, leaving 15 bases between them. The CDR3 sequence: CASSFLAADGNTEAFF. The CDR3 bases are TGTGCCAGCAGTTTTTTGGCCGCGGACGGGAACACTGAAGCTTTCTTT.

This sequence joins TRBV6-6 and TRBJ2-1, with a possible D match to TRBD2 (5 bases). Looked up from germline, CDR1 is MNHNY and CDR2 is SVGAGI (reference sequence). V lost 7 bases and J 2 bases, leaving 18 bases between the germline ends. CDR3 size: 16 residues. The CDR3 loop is CASTRAGLRTYNEQFF. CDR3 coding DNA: TGTGCCAGCACTCGAGCCGGACTCCGAACCTACAATGAGCAGTTCTTC.

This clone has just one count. CDR3 sequence reads: CASSLERFLAGDNEQFF. The CDR3, as DNA: TGCGCCAGCAGCCTCGAAAGGTTTCTAGCAGGAGACAATGAGCAGTTCTTC. The chain employs TRBV4-1 and TRBJ2-1, with D possibly TRBD2 on 5 matching bases. Trimming stripped 4 bases from V and 5 bases from J, with 21 bases between. The CDR3 sequence is 17 residues long. Germline CDR1 is MGHRA and CDR2 is YSYEKL.

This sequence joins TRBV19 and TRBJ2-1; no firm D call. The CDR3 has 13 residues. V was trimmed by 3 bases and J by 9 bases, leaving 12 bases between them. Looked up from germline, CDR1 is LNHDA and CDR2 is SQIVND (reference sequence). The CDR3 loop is CASSIAARSEQFF. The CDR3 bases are TGTGCCAGTAGTATCGCAGCGAGGAGTGAGCAGTTCTTC.

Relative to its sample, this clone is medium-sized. The CDR3 region has the DNA TGTGCCAGCAGCCTAGACACTGAAGCTTTCTTT. Residues: CASSLDTEAFF. This chain joins TRBV7-9 and TRBJ1-1, with D unclear. The V gene lost 5 bases and the J gene lost 3 bases, with 4 bases spanning the gap. CDR3 length equals 11 residues. CDR1 is SEHNR, CDR2 FQNEAQ, per germline (reference sequence).

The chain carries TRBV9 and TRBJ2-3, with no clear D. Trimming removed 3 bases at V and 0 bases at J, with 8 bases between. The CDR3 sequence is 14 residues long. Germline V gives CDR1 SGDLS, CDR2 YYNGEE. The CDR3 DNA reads TGTGCCAGCAGCGGGGGATCTAGCACAGATACGCAGTATTTT. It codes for CASSGGSSTDTQYF.

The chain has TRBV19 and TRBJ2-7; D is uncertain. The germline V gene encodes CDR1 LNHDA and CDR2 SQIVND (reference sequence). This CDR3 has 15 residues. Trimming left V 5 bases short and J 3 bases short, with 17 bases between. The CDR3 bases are TGTGCCAGTAGTCCTTCTACGGTGGCTGGCTACGAGCAGTACTTC. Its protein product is CASSPSTVAGYEQYF.

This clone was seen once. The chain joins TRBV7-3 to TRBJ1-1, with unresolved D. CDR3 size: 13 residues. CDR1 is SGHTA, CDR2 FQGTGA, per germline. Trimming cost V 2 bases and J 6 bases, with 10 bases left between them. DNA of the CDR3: TGTGCCAGCAGCTTATGGGCAGGCCCTGAAGCTTTCTTT. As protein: CASSLWAGPEAFF.

The DNA for the CDR3 is TGTGCCAGCAGCGGAACCGGGGGGGATCTCGCATATGGCTACACCTTC. This encodes CASSGTGGDLAYGYTF. V usage is TRBV2 and J usage is TRBJ1-2; D may be TRBD1 (5 bases). This CDR3 is built from 16 residues. CDR1 and CDR2 from the germline V gene are SNHLY and FYNNEI. Between the trimmed V and J ends, which lost 6 bases and 5 bases, there was a span of 22 bases.

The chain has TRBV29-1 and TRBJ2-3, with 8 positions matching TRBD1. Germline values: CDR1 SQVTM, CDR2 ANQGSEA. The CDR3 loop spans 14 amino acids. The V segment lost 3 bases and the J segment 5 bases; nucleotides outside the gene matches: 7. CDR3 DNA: TGCAGCGTTGATGGGCAGGGGGCGCAAGATACGCAGTATTTT. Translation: CSVDGQGAQDTQYF.

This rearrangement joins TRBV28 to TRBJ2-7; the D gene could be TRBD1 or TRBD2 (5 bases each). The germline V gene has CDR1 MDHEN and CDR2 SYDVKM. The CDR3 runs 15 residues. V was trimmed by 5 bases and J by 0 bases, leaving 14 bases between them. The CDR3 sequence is CASSPLGGSSYEQYF. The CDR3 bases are TGTGCCAGCAGTCCCCTTGGGGGAAGCTCCTACGAGCAGTACTTC.

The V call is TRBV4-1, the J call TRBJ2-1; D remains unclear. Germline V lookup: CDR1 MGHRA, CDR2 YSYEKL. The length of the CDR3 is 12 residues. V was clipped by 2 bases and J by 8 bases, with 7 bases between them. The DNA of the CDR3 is TGCGCCAGCAGCCAACAAGACTATGAGCAGTTCTTC. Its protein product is CASSQQDYEQFF.

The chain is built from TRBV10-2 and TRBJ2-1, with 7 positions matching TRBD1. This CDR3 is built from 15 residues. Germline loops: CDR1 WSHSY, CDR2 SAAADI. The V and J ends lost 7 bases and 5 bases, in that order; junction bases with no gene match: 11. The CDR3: CASIYDREYDNEQFF. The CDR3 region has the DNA TGCGCCAGCATCTATGACAGGGAGTACGACAATGAGCAGTTCTTC.

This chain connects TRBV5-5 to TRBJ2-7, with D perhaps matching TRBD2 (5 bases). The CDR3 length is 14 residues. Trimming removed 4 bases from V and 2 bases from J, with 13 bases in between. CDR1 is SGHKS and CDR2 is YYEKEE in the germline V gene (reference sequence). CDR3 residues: CASSPLPGTYEQYF. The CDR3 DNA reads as TGTGCCAGCAGCCCACTCCCCGGGACCTACGAGCAGTACTTC.

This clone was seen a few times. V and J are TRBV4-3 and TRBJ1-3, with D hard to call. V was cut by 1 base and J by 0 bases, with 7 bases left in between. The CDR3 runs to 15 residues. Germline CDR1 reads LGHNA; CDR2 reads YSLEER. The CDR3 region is CASSQVDISGNTIYF. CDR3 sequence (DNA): TGCGCCAGCAGCCAAGTCGACATCTCTGGAAACACCATATATTTT.

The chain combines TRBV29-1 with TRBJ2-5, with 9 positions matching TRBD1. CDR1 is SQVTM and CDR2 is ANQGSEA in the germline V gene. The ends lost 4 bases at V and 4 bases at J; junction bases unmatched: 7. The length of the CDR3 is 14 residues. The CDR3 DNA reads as TGCAGCGTTGGGGTGGCGGACAGGGGAGAGACCCAGTACTTC. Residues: CSVGVADRGETQYF.

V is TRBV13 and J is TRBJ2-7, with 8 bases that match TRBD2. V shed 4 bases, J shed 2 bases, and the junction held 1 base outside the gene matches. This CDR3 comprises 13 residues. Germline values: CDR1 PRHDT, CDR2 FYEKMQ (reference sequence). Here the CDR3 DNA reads TGTGCCAGCAGCTCGGGAGGGCCCTACGAGCAGTACTTC. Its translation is CASSSGGPYEQYF.

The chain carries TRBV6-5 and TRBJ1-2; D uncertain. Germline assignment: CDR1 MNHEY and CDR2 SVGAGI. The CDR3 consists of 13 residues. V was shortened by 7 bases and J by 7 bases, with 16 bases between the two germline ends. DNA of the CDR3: TGTGCCAGCAAGGCCAGGAGTCCCATTGGCTACACCTTC. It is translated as CASKARSPIGYTF.

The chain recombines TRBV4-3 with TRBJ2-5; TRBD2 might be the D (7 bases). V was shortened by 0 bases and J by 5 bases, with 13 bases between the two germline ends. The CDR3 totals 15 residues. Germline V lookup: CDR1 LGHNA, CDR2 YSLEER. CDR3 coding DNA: TGCGCCAGCAGCCAAGATCGGGGGGCTTGGGAGACCCAGTACTTC. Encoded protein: CASSQDRGAWETQYF.

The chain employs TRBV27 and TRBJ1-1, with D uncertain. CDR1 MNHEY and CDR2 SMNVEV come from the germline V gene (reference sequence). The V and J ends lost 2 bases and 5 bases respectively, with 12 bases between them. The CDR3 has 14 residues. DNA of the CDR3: TGTGCCAGCAGTTTAATCGGTATGTGGACTGAAGCTTTCTTT. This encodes CASSLIGMWTEAFF.

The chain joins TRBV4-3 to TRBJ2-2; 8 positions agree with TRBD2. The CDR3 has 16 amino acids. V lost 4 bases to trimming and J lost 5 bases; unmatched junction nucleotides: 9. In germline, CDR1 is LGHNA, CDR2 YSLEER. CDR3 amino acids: CASSPQEREMTGELFF. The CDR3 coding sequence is TGCGCCAGCAGCCCTCAGGAGCGGGAGATGACCGGGGAGCTGTTTTTT.

In DNA, the CDR3 is TGTGCCAGTAGTCGAGGGTATAGCAATCAGCCCCAGCATTTT. Translating gives CASSRGYSNQPQHF. The chain carries TRBV19 and TRBJ1-5; the D is unclear. This CDR3 is built from 14 residues. Germline V gives CDR1 LNHDA, CDR2 SQIVND (reference sequence). V was trimmed by 5 bases and J by 0 bases, leaving 8 bases between them.

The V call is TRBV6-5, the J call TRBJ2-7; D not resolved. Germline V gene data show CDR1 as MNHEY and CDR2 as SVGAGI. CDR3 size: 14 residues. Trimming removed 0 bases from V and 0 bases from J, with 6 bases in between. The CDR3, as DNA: TGTGCCAGCAGTTACTCCCAGAACTCCTACGAGCAGTACTTC. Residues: CASSYSQNSYEQYF.